The present T cell receptor beta chain was sequenced within a study of breast tumors, draining lymph nodes, adjacent tissues. Breast cancer patients provided tissue from their axillary draining lymph nodes. TCRdb redid the calling of the multiplex PCR reads with MiXCR, one entry per CDR3 protein. The table includes about 230,000 distinct CDR3 sequences, approximately 31% detected once. Trimming cost V 5 bases and J 6 bases; bases outside gene matches: 7. Germline V gene data show CDR1 as SGHAT and CDR2 as FQNNGV. CDR3 length: 15 residues. As regards this clonotype: The antigen remains undetermined. A read error may explain this, as a much larger clone is one base away.

Study results and caveats: That most tumor T cells come from lymph nodes remained unproven. The data were judged consistent with most tumor T cells coming from lymph node and expanding in tumor.

The sample comprised axillary lymph node tissue. The clonotype comes from a female donor with breast cancer. Some clones in this sample may be carry-over from other donors' samples. J is TRBJ2-4 and V is TRBV11-2, with 10 bases aligning to TRBD1. The CDR3 DNA follows: TGTGCCAGCAGCGGGACAGGGGCCCCCATAAACATTCAGTACTTC. Translation: CASSGTGAPINIQYF.